This entry lists 27 T cell receptor beta chains sequenced from one sample in a study of CD8 T cells in ankylosing spondylitis. TCRdb analysed the 5' RACE reads with MiXCR anew, one entry per CDR3 protein. Of about 92,000 distinct CDR3 sequences in the sample, about 9% were seen once. Sequencing input: blood, either unsorted or a sorted T cell fraction (not recorded which). The source is a male donor with ankylosing spondylitis or in good health (not recorded which).

In this sample, this clonotype turned up many times. The V call is TRBV12-3 or TRBV12-4, the J call TRBJ1-6; possibly TRBD1 for D (5 bases). The CDR3 spans 17 residues. V was cut by 3 bases and J by 7 bases, with 19 bases left in between. In nucleotides, the CDR3 is TGTGCCAGCAGTTTTATCACAGGAATAGTTAAAAATTCACCCCTCCACTTT. This codes for CASSFITGIVKNSPLHF.

This clonotype was counted ten times or more. The chain's CDR3 is CASSDSMLARNTQYF. DNA for the CDR3: TGTGCCAGCAGTGACTCGATGCTAGCTAGAAATACGCAGTATTTT. This chain uses TRBV6-4 with TRBJ2-3; D may be TRBD2 (5 bases). The CDR3 covers 15 residues. The germline V and J ends were trimmed by 0 bases and 7 bases, with 14 bases remaining between them. Germline CDR1 and CDR2: MRHNA and SNTAGT.

This rearrangement joins TRBV30 to TRBJ2-3; D assignment may be TRBD1 or TRBD2 (5 bases each). Germline values: CDR1 GTSNPN, CDR2 SVGIG (reference sequence). Trimming pared 7 bases from V and 0 bases from J, leaving 17 bases between. The CDR3 length is 15 residues. As DNA, the CDR3 is TGTGCCTTCTCATCGGGGCAGCTGAGCACAGATACGCAGTATTTT. Residues: CAFSSGQLSTDTQYF.

This clonotype was recorded many times. This chain uses TRBV9 with TRBJ2-1; 8 nucleotides agree with TRBD2. Trimming cost V 0 bases and J 3 bases; bases outside gene matches: 8. The CDR3 totals 17 residues. Germline-derived CDR1 and CDR2 are SGDLS and YYNGEE. The DNA of the CDR3 is TGTGCCAGCAGCGTAGTTCAAGCGGGGGCCTTCTACAATGAGCAGTTCTTC. Translated: CASSVVQAGAFYNEQFF.

Many counts were recorded for this clonotype. This chain connects TRBV18 to TRBJ1-5; TRBD1 is a possible D gene (5 bases). The germline gives CDR1 KGHSH, CDR2 LQKENI. The germline V and J ends were trimmed by 1 base and 5 bases, with 15 bases remaining between them. CDR3 length: 16 residues. The CDR3 DNA reads TGTGCCAGCTCACCACAGCTGGGGCAGATGGATCAGCCCCAGCATTTT. Its protein is CASSPQLGQMDQPQHF.

This clonotype has only one observation. The V call is TRBV7-3, the J call TRBJ2-7; 9 positions match TRBD1. The CDR3 runs to 16 residues. CDR1 and CDR2 (germline): SGHTA, FQGTGA. The V gene end was trimmed by 0 bases and the J gene end by 0 bases; junction bases not matched to a gene: 3. The CDR3 DNA is TGTGCCAGCAGCTTAACAGGGACAGGGAGCTCCTACGAGCAGTACTTC. Translating it yields CASSLTGTGSSYEQYF.

This clonotype was observed many times. V and J are TRBV12-3 or TRBV12-4 and TRBJ2-2; 7 nucleotides agree with TRBD2. CDR3 length: 20 residues. V trimming: 5 bases; J trimming: 1 base; junction bases outside the gene matches: 19. CDR3 in amino acids: CASSPQRLAGGARNTGELFF. CDR3 nucleotides: TGTGCCAGCAGTCCACAGCGCTTAGCGGGCGGGGCGAGGAACACCGGGGAGCTGTTTTTT.

This clonotype was seen a handful of times. The V gene is TRBV7-6, the J gene TRBJ2-3, with TRBD2 identical over 9 bases. J lost 3 bases, V lost 5 bases, and 6 bases had no gene match. Germline V gives CDR1 SGHVS, CDR2 FNYEAQ. There are 15 residues in the CDR3. CDR3 sequence reads: CASSNTGLATDTQYF. The CDR3 nucleotides read TGTGCCAGCAGCAACACGGGACTAGCTACAGATACGCAGTATTTT.

There are many counts of this clonotype. The chain employs TRBV24-1 and TRBJ1-2; D remains ambiguous. CDR3 length: 13 residues. CDR1 is KGHDR, CDR2 SFDVKD, per germline. V lost 4 bases to trimming and J lost 4 bases, with 9 bases between them. This CDR3 reads CATSDANFYGYTF. CDR3 sequence (DNA): TGTGCCACCAGTGACGCAAATTTCTATGGCTACACCTTC.

This clonotype was detected ten times or more. The CDR3 protein is CASSPRGATSTDTQYF. CDR3 nucleotides: TGTGCCAGCAGCCCACGGGGGGCTACTAGCACAGATACGCAGTATTTT. The chain uses TRBV5-5 and TRBJ2-3, with D possibly being TRBD2 (7 bases). V gave up 4 bases and J gave up 0 bases, with 15 bases separating them. The germline V gene encodes CDR1 SGHKS and CDR2 YYEKEE (reference sequence). This CDR3 spans 16 amino acids.

This clonotype was seen only a few times. This sequence joins TRBV7-9 and TRBJ1-2; 7 positions agree with TRBD1. The CDR3 covers 15 residues. Germline values: CDR1 SEHNR, CDR2 FQNEAQ (reference sequence). Germline trimming cut 1 base from V and 2 bases from J; bases unmatched to any gene: 4. Written as DNA, the CDR3 is TGTGCCAGCAGCTTAGGTGGGGACAGCAACTATGGCTACACCTTC. As protein: CASSLGGDSNYGYTF.

There are many counts of this clonotype. This chain connects TRBV20-1 to TRBJ1-2, with TRBD1 identical over 9 bases. Trimming at V came to 5 bases and at J to 0 bases, leaving 4 bases not matched to a gene. There are 14 residues in the CDR3. Looked up from germline, CDR1 is DFQATT and CDR2 is SNEGSKA (reference sequence). CDR3 DNA: TGCAGTGCTTCTACAGGGGGCGCTAACTATGGCTACACCTTC. Translation: CSASTGGANYGYTF.

V usage is TRBV11-2 and J usage is TRBJ2-3, with unresolved D. The V gene lost 0 bases and the J gene lost 4 bases, with 11 bases spanning the gap. CDR1 and CDR2 (germline): SGHAT, FQNNGV. CDR3 length equals 15 residues. The CDR3 here is CASSLDPLRPDTQYF. In DNA, the CDR3 is TGTGCCAGCAGCTTAGATCCTTTGCGCCCAGATACGCAGTATTTT.

The V call is TRBV7-3, the J call TRBJ1-6, with a tentative D call TRBD1 (5 bases). Germline CDR1 is SGHTA and CDR2 is FQGTGA. This CDR3 spans 15 amino acids. The V end lost 5 bases, the J end lost 5 bases, and 13 bases lay between the germline ends. The CDR3 sequence: CASSRGTGNNSPLHF. For the CDR3, the DNA is TGTGCCAGCAGCCGCGGGACTGGGAATAATTCACCCCTCCACTTT.

This clonotype showed up many times. The chain recombines TRBV2 with TRBJ1-6; D is perhaps TRBD1 (5 bases). This CDR3 comprises 13 residues. Germline values: CDR1 SNHLY, CDR2 FYNNEI. Trimming pared 9 bases from V and 5 bases from J, leaving 11 bases between. DNA of the CDR3: TGTGCCAGTGGACGGGACGATAATTCACCCCTCCACTTT. This gives the protein CASGRDDNSPLHF.

At least ten counts were recorded for this clonotype. The rearrangement uses TRBV12-3 or TRBV12-4 and TRBJ2-2; 10 nucleotides line up with TRBD1. The CDR3 runs 14 residues. J lost 6 bases, V lost 5 bases, and 3 bases had no gene match. The CDR3 here is CASSPGTGAGELFF. In DNA form, the CDR3 reads TGTGCCAGCAGTCCAGGGACAGGGGCCGGGGAGCTGTTTTTT.

This clonotype was counted only a few times. This chain's CDR3 is CASSVGPYEQYF. The CDR3 DNA is TGTGCCAGCAGTGTTGGCCCCTACGAGCAGTACTTC. V and J are TRBV25-1 and TRBJ2-7; no definite D call. This CDR3 is built from 12 residues. Germline-derived CDR1 and CDR2 are MGHDK and SYGVNS. Deletions cut 4 bases from V and 2 bases from J, with 6 bases between.

This chain connects TRBV6-1 to TRBJ2-7; tentative D call: TRBD2 (6 bases). This CDR3 comprises 14 residues. The germline gives CDR1 MNHNS, CDR2 SASEGT. Trimming shortened V by 6 bases and J by 4 bases, and 16 bases separated the two germline ends. This CDR3 is CASRERGTAYEQYF. The CDR3 DNA reads TGTGCCAGCAGAGAACGCGGGACGGCATACGAGCAGTACTTC.

The sample holds many counts of this clonotype. This chain connects TRBV6-1 to TRBJ1-5; no clear D gene. CDR3 length: 12 residues. Trimming pared 6 bases from V and 9 bases from J, leaving 12 bases between. The germline V gene has CDR1 MNHNS and CDR2 SASEGT. The CDR3 loop reads CASRSIEGPQHF. DNA of the CDR3: TGTGCCAGCAGGAGCATTGAGGGGCCCCAGCATTTT.

This clonotype has only a few counts. This rearrangement joins TRBV5-1 to TRBJ1-2; TRBD1 is a possible D gene (6 bases). This CDR3 region has 14 residues. V was clipped by 0 bases and J by 6 bases, with 12 bases between them. Germline assignment: CDR1 SGHRS and CDR2 YFSETQ. In DNA, the CDR3 is TGCGCCAGCAGCTTGGTGGGGGCGAGTGATGGCTACACCTTC. This encodes CASSLVGASDGYTF. Full variable domain (remainder filled in from reference TRBV5-1 and TRBJ1-2): KAGVTQTPRYLIKTRGQQVTLSCSPISGHRSVSWYQQTPGQGLQFLFEYFSETQRNKGNFPGRFSGRQFSNSRSEMNVSTLELGDSALYLCASSLVGASDGYTFGSGTRLTVV.

This clonotype was picked up many times. This chain links TRBV6-2 or TRBV6-3 with TRBJ2-3, with TRBD1 identical over 8 bases. Germline V gene sequence: CDR1 MNHEY, CDR2 SVGEGT. After removal of 0 bases from V and 1 base from J, the junction contained 3 bases not matched to a gene. The CDR3 is 16 residues long. As DNA, the CDR3 is TGTGCCAGCAGTTACTCCACAGGGGGACGCACAGATACGCAGTATTTT. This translates into CASSYSTGGRTDTQYF.

This clonotype appeared a few times. The J gene is TRBJ1-1, the V gene TRBV30; D unclear. This CDR3 comprises 13 residues. Germline V CDR1 and CDR2: GTSNPN, SVGIG (reference sequence). V gave up 3 bases and J gave up 4 bases, with 12 bases separating them. The CDR3 reads CAWSAGSVTEAFF. In DNA, the CDR3 is TGTGCCTGGAGCGCCGGGAGCGTCACTGAAGCTTTCTTT.

CDR3 in DNA: TGTGCCAGCAGGCTGGGACAGGGCATTCAGCCCCAGCATTTT. Translating gives CASRLGQGIQPQHF. The V gene is TRBV2, the J gene TRBJ1-5; the match to TRBD1 covers 9 bases. The CDR3 is 14 amino acids. Germline CDR1 SNHLY, CDR2 FYNNEI. V lost 6 bases to trimming and J lost 6 bases; unmatched junction nucleotides: 6.

This clonotype was observed a handful of times. This sequence joins TRBV28 and TRBJ2-7; possible D gene TRBD1, 5 bases. Between the trimmed V and J ends, which lost 5 bases and 0 bases, there was a span of 17 bases. CDR1 is MDHEN and CDR2 is SYDVKM in the germline V gene. The CDR3 totals 16 residues. The CDR3 nucleotides read TGTGCCAGCAGTCCCGTTGGGGCCACCGGCTCCTACGAGCAGTACTTC. It encodes CASSPVGATGSYEQYF.

This clonotype was counted at least ten times. The chain uses TRBV6-1 and TRBJ2-3, with TRBD2 as a possible D gene (6 bases). The CDR3 loop spans 17 amino acids. Looked up from germline, CDR1 is MNHNS and CDR2 is SASEGT. Deletions cut 6 bases from V and 1 base from J, with 20 bases between. CDR3 nucleotide sequence: TGTGCCAGCAGCCCCGTTCTCGGGGGATGGGGCACAGATACGCAGTATTTT. Translating gives CASSPVLGGWGTDTQYF.

The chain employs TRBV27 and TRBJ2-7; TRBD2 agrees at 7 bases. Trimming took 7 bases from V and 0 from J; bases not matched to a gene: 3. The germline gives CDR1 MNHEY, CDR2 SMNVEV (reference sequence). The CDR3 totals 13 residues. The CDR3 protein is CASMGGASYEQYF. For the CDR3, the DNA is TGTGCCAGCATGGGAGGGGCCTCCTACGAGCAGTACTTC.

This clonotype was detected many times. V and J are TRBV12-3 or TRBV12-4 and TRBJ1-4; D gene unclear. V gave up 3 bases and J gave up 6 bases, with 2 bases separating them. The CDR3 extends over 11 amino acids. CDR3: CASSFDEKLFF. The CDR3 DNA is TGTGCCAGCAGTTTCGATGAAAAACTGTTTTTT.